Listed below are T cell receptor beta chains from one sample, sequenced in a study of blood T cells in healthy people across ages. One entry per CDR3 protein, called by TCRdb with MiXCR from the 5' RACE reads. The table lists around 940,000 distinct CDR3 sequences, roughly 51% of them singletons. Source material: blood. These receptors all come from a woman in her sixties or seventies in good health. Both conserved end residues are part of each CDR3. Each record gives: D gene, clone size, V gene, J gene, CDR3 protein, CDR3 DNA. A D gene is named only where the DNA matches it firmly. Size is stated for part of the rows, as once, few or many counts, or as a class when the clone is expanded.

TRBD1,NA,TRBV7-8,TRBJ1-5,CASSLARGGDRANQPQHF,TGTGCCAGCAGCTTAGCGCGGGGGGGAGACAGGGCCAATCAGCCCCAGCATTTT
NA,NA,TRBV30,TRBJ2-6,CAWSRLQGSGANVLTF,TGTGCCTGGAGTAGGCTCCAAGGGTCTGGGGCCAACGTCCTGACTTTC
NA,NA,TRBV4-2,TRBJ2-1,CASSQEGLAPSSYNEQFF,TGTGCCAGCAGCCAAGAGGGGCTAGCGCCAAGCTCCTACAATGAGCAGTTCTTC
NA,NA,TRBV28,TRBJ2-4,CASSVRQVEIQYF,TGTGCCAGCAGTGTCCGACAGGTGGAGATTCAGTACTTC
NA,NA,TRBV20-1,TRBJ1-6,CSARRQDNSPLHF,TGCAGTGCTAGGAGACAGGATAATTCACCCCTCCACTTT
TRBD1,NA,TRBV27,TRBJ2-7,CAAGQGAYEQYF,TGTGCCGCAGGGCAGGGGGCTTACGAGCAGTACTTC
NA,NA,TRBV7-3,TRBJ2-2,CASSIDGEHTGELFF,TGTGCCAGCAGCATCGACGGGGAGCACACCGGGGAGCTGTTTTTT
NA,many,TRBV7-2,TRBJ2-7,CASSSFSYEQYF,TGTGCCAGCAGCTCCTTCTCCTACGAGCAGTACTTC
NA,NA,TRBV20-1,TRBJ2-7,CSGEGGGSGYGYEQYF,TGCAGTGGCGAGGGGGGCGGGAGCGGTTACGGCTACGAGCAGTACTTC
TRBD1,few,TRBV7-9,TRBJ1-1,CASSLTGGVNTEAFF,TGTGCCAGCAGCTTAACAGGGGGCGTGAACACTGAAGCTTTCTTT
TRBD1,once,TRBV5-1,TRBJ1-2,CASSSYPGQAYGYTF,TGCGCCAGCAGCTCGTACCCGGGACAGGCATATGGCTACACCTTC
TRBD1,NA,TRBV4-1,TRBJ2-3,CASSQEVQVLGGTVTQYF,TGCGCCAGCAGCCAAGAGGTGCAGGTGCTAGGGGGCACAGTTACGCAGTATTTT
TRBD1,NA,TRBV20-1,TRBJ2-7,CSARVRTGGLEQYF,TGCAGTGCTAGAGTACGGACAGGGGGCCTCGAGCAGTACTTC
NA,few,TRBV6-5,TRBJ2-4,CASSYGGAAKNIQYF,TGTGCCAGCAGTTACGGCGGCGCAGCCAAAAACATTCAGTACTTC
TRBD1,NA,TRBV5-6,TRBJ1-6,CASSRGTGDYNSPLHF,TGTGCCAGCAGCAGAGGGACAGGGGATTATAATTCACCCCTCCACTTT
NA,NA,TRBV4-1,TRBJ1-1,CASSQPLGNRYYEAFF,TGCGCCAGCAGTCAACCCCTAGGTAACAGATATTATGAAGCTTTCTTT
NA,NA,TRBV4-1,TRBJ2-7,CASSQDENRDEQYF,TGCGCCAGCAGCCAAGATGAGAATCGGGACGAGCAGTACTTC
NA,NA,TRBV20-1,TRBJ1-2,CSATQGTYGYTF,TGCAGTGCTACCCAGGGGACCTATGGCTACACCTTC
NA,once,TRBV4-2,TRBJ1-5,CASSQEVFSNQPQHF,TGTGCCAGCAGCCAAGAAGTGTTTAGCAATCAGCCCCAGCATTTT
NA,NA,TRBV12-5,TRBJ2-7,CASGPPYEQYF,TGTGCTAGTGGGCCCCCCTACGAGCAGTACTTC
NA,NA,TRBV12-3/TRBV12-4,TRBJ1-3,CASSLGFGISSGNTIYF,TGTGCCAGCAGTTTAGGTTTCGGAATTAGCTCTGGAAACACCATATATTTT